This T cell receptor beta chain was profiled in a study of T cells in Graves' hyperthyroidism and ophthalmopathy. Amplification of TCR beta CDR3 regions was performed using RNA transcripts as template. A first-round RT-PCR of the TCR CDR3 used the HTBI primer set. TCRdb recomputed calls from the multiplex PCR reads with MiXCR, one row per CDR3 protein. Of 500,000 to 650,000 distinct CDR3 sequences detected, approximately 17% appear once; the ten largest clones hold about 16%. This CDR3 is 12 amino acids long. With 11 bases removed from V and 4 bases from J, the gap between germline ends came to 14 bases. Germline assignment: CDR1 MNHNS and CDR2 SASEGT.

The chain recombines TRBV6-1 with TRBJ2-5; D gene unclear. The sequence was collected from a woman aged 18-29 years with Graves' ophthalmopathy. The sample taken for sequencing was blood. CDR3 nucleotide sequence: TGTGCCTCCCCGGCCCCCCTAGAGACCCAGTACTTC. This encodes CASPAPLETQYF.